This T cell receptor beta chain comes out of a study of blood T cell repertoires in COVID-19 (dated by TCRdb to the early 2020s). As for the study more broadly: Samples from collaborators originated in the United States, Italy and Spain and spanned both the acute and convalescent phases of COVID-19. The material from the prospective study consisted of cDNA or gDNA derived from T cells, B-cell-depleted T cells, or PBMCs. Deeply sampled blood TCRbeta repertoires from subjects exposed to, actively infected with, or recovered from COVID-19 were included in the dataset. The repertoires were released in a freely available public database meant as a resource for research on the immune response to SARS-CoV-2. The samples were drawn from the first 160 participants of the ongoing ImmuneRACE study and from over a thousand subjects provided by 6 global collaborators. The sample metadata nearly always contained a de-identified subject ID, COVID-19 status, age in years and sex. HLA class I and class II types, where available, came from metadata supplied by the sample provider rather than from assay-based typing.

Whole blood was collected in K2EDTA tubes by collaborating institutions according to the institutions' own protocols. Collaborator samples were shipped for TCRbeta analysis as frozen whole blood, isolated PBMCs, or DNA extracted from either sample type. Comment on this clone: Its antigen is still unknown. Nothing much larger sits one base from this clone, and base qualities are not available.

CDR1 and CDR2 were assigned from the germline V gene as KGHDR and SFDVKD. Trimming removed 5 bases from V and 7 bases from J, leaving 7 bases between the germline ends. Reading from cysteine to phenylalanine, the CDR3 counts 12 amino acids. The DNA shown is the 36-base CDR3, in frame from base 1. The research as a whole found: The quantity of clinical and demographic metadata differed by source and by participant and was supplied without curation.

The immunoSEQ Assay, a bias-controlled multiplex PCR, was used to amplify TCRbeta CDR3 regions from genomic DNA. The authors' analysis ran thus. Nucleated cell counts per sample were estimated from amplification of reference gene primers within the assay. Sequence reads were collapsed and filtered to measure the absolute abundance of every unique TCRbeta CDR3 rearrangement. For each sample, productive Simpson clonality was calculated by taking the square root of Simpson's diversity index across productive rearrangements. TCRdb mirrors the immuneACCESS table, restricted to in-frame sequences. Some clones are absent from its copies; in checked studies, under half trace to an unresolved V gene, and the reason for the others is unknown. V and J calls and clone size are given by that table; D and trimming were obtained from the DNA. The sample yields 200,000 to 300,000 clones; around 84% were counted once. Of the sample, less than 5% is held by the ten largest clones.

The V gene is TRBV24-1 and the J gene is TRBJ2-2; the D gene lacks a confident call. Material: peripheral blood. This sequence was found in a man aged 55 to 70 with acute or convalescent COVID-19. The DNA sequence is TGTGCCACCAGTGCCCTTTTCGGGGAGCTGTTTTTT. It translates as CATSALFGELFF.